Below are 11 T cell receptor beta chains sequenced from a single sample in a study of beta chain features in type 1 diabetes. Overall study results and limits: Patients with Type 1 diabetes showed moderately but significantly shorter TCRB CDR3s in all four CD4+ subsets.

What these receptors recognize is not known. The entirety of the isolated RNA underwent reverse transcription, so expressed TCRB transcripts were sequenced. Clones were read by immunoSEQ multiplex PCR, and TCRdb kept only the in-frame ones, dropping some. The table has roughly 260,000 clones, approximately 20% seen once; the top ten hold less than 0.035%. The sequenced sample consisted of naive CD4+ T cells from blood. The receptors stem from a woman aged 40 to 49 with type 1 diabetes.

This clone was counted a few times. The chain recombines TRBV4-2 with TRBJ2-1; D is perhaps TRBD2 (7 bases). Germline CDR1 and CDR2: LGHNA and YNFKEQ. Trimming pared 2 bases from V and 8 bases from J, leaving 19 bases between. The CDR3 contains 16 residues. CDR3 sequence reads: CASSQSLGGGQDEQFF. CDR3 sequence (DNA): TGTGCCAGCAGCCAAAGTCTGGGGGGGGGCCAGGATGAGCAGTTCTTC.

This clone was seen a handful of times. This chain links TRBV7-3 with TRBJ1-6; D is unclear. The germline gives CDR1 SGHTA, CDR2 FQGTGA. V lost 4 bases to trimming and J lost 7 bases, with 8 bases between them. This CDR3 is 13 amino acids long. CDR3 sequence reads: CASSSIVNSPLHF. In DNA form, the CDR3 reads TGTGCCAGCAGCTCAATAGTAAATTCACCCCTCCACTTT.

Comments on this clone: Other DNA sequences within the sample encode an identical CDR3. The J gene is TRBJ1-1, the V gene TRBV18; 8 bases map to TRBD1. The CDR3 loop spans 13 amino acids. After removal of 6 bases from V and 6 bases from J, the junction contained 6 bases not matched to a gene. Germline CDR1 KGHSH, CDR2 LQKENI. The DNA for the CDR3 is TGTGCCAGCTCCCCGAGACAGGGGTCTGAAGCTTTCTTT. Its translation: CASSPRQGSEAFF.

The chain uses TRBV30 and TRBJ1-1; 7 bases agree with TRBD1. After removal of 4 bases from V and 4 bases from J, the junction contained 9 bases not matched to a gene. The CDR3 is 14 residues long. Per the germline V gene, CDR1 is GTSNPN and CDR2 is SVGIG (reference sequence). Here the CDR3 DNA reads TGTGCCTGGACCAAGGGGGCGTTGGGCACTGAAGCTTTCTTT. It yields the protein CAWTKGALGTEAFF.

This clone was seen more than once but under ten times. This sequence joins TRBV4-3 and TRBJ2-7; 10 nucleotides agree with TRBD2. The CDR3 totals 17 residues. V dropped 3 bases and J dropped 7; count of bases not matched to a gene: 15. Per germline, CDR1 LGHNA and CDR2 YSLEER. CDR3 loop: CASSQAQLAGAVGEQYF. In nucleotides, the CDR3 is TGCGCCAGCAGCCAGGCCCAGCTAGCGGGAGCCGTGGGTGAGCAGTACTTC.

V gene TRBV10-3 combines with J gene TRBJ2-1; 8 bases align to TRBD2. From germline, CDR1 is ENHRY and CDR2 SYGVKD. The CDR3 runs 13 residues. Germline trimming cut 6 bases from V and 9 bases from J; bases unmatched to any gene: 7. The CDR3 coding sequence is TGTGCCATCAGCAAAGGTCGGGAGGGTGAGCAGTTCTTC. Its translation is CAISKGREGEQFF.

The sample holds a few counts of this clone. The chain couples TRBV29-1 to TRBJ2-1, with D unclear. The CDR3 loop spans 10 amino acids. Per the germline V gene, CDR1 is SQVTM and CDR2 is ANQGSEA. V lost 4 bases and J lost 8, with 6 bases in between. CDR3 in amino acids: CSVAQYEQFF. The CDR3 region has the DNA TGCAGCGTTGCTCAGTATGAGCAGTTCTTC.

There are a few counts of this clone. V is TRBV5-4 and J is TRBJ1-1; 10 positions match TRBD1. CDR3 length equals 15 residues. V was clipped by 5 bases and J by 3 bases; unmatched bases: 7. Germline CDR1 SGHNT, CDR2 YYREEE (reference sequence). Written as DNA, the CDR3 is TGTGCCAGCAGGCAGACGGGACAGGGGTACACTGAAGCTTTCTTT. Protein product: CASRQTGQGYTEAFF.

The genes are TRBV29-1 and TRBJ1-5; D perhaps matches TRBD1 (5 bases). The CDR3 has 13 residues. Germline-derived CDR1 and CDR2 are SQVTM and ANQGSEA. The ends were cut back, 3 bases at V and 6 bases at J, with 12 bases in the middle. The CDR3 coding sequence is TGCAGCGTTGAGGTTGGGGGGAGTCAGCCCCAGCATTTT. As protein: CSVEVGGSQPQHF.

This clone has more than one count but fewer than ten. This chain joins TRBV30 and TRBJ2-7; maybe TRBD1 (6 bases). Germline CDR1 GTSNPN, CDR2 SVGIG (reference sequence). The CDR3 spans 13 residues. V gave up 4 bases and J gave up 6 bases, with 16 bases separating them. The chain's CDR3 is CAWTTGHHSEQYF. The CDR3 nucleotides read TGTGCCTGGACCACAGGGCACCACAGCGAGCAGTACTTC.

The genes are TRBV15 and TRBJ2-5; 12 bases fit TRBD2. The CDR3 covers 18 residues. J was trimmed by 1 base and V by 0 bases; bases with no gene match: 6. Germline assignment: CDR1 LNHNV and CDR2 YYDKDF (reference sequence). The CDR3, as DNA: TGTGCCACCAGCAGAGATAGCGGGACTAGCGGGTTCCAAGAGACCCAGTACTTC. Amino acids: CATSRDSGTSGFQETQYF. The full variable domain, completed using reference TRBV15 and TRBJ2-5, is DAMVIQNPRYQVTQFGKPVTLSCSQTLNHNVMYWYQQKSSQAPKLLFHYYDKDFNNEADTPDNFQSRRPNTSFCFLDIRSPGLGDTAMYLCATSRDSGTSGFQETQYFGPGTRLLVL.